The next 21 T cell receptor beta chains were all read from a single sample in a study of T cell clusters in autoimmune cytopenias. One tube held mixed TRB-A and TRB-B primer pools for touch-down PCR. TCRdb reprocessed the multiplex PCR reads and stores each CDR3 protein as one record, lacking DNA. The sample table includes 7,000 to 9,500 distinct CDR3 sequences. Each sample's input was 200 to 300 ng genomic DNA, 35,000 to 40,000 genome equivalents. Sample: peripheral blood. These receptors all come from a human donor with an autoimmune cytopenia or autoimmune hepatitis (not recorded which).

The rearrangement joins TRBV12-3 or TRBV12-4 to TRBJ1-2; as DNA is missing, the TRBD1 call by TCRdb cannot be tested. The CDR3 loop spans 14 amino acids. CDR3 region: CASSLQGAGRGYTF.

This sequence joins TRBV5-1 and TRBJ2-1; the D gene TCRdb calls, TRBD1, cannot be checked with no DNA. The CDR3 covers 15 residues. Per the germline V gene, CDR1 is SGHRS and CDR2 is YFSETQ. The CDR3 here is CASTSVGARRDEQFF.

The chain recombines TRBV12-3 or TRBV12-4 with TRBJ1-6; absent DNA, TCRdb's TRBD1 call cannot be checked. The CDR3 length is 15 residues. CDR3 region: CASSFGPDYNSPLHF.

This sequence joins TRBV9 and TRBJ2-7; TCRdb reports TRBD1, a call that lacks DNA to check it against. The germline gives CDR1 SGDLS, CDR2 YYNGEE. This CDR3 spans 15 amino acids. CDR3 loop: CASSPEVDRGHEQYF.

The V and J genes are TRBV19 and TRBJ2-5; TCRdb outputs TRBD1, but without DNA this stays unchecked. Per the germline V gene, CDR1 is LNHDA and CDR2 is SQIVND (reference sequence). The length of the CDR3 is 13 residues. The CDR3 protein is CASRDSIQETQYF. Looking up the rest from reference TRBV19 and TRBJ2-5 gives the full variable domain: DGGITQSPKYLFRKEGQNVTLSCEQNLNHDAMYWYRQDPGQGLRLIYYSQIVNDFQKGDIAEGYSVSREKKESFPLTVTSAQKNPTAFYLCASRDSIQETQYFGPGTRLLVL.

The CDR3 loop is CSASTGAYSTDTQYF. The chain joins TRBV20-1 to TRBJ2-3; TCRdb's assignment of TRBD1 cannot be checked, as there is no DNA. The length of the CDR3 is 15 residues. The germline CDR1 and CDR2 sequences are DFQATT and SNEGSKA (reference sequence).

The chain couples TRBV4-2 to TRBJ2-1; TCRdb proposes TRBD1, but this gene call is untestable without DNA. This CDR3 spans 14 amino acids. CDR1 and CDR2 (germline): LGHNA, YNFKEQ. The CDR3: CASSLGTGGNEQFF.

CDR3: CASRGGGGFTGELFF. The chain is built from TRBV5-6 and TRBJ2-2; TCRdb calls TRBD2, which cannot be checked without DNA. The CDR3 contains 15 residues. Per the germline V gene, CDR1 is SGHDT and CDR2 is YYEEEE.

Here the CDR3 reads CSARWGTGNTEAFF. The J gene is TRBJ1-1, the V gene TRBV20-1; without DNA, the TCRdb call of TRBD1 cannot be checked. CDR1 and CDR2 from the germline V gene are DFQATT and SNEGSKA (reference sequence). This CDR3 is built from 14 residues.

The CDR3 here is CASSPVIGTGYNEQFF. The chain links TRBV18 to TRBJ2-1; the TRBD1 assignment by TCRdb is unverifiable without DNA. The germline V gene encodes CDR1 KGHSH and CDR2 LQKENI. The CDR3 length is 16 residues.

This chain joins TRBV20-1 and TRBJ2-5; no DNA is available, so the TRBD1 call from TCRdb remains unchecked. The germline V gene encodes CDR1 DFQATT and CDR2 SNEGSKA (reference sequence). The CDR3 runs to 15 residues. CDR3 sequence reads: CSARVPAGWGETQYF.

The genes are TRBV7-2 and TRBJ1-2; TCRdb's D call, TRBD1, is unchecked because there is no DNA. The CDR3 runs to 16 residues. Germline V lookup: CDR1 SGHTA, CDR2 FQGNSA. CDR3 amino acids: CASSWGTGTGRYGYTF.

V is TRBV6-1 and J is TRBJ2-5; the TCRdb D gene call, TRBD1, has no DNA to confirm it. CDR1 is MNHNS, CDR2 SASEGT, per germline. This CDR3 comprises 14 residues. This CDR3 is CASRGQGPQETQYF.

This clonotype shows up as medium-sized by frequency. This chain links TRBV6-1 with TRBJ1-5. This CDR3 has 15 residues. Germline V gene sequence: CDR1 MNHNS, CDR2 SASEGT. This CDR3 reads CASSDGEGSNQPQHF.

Judged by frequency, this clonotype is medium-sized (0.01 to 0.1%). CDR3 in amino acids: CAGTFQETQYF. The rearrangement links TRBV30 to TRBJ2-5. From germline, CDR1 is GTSNPN and CDR2 SVGIG (reference sequence). This CDR3 comprises 11 residues.

The genes are TRBV20-1 and TRBJ1-1; TCRdb's D call of TRBD1 is untestable without DNA. This CDR3 spans 15 amino acids. CDR1 is DFQATT, CDR2 SNEGSKA, per germline (reference sequence). The CDR3 sequence is CSAQQGASRDTEAFF.

This sequence joins TRBV20-1 and TRBJ1-2; TCRdb reports TRBD1, a call that lacks DNA to check it against. The CDR3 runs to 14 residues. Looked up from germline, CDR1 is DFQATT and CDR2 is SNEGSKA (reference sequence). Here the CDR3 reads CSISQGENNYGYTF.

This clonotype is classed as medium-sized by frequency. This chain joins TRBV20-1 and TRBJ1-2. Germline loops: CDR1 DFQATT, CDR2 SNEGSKA (reference sequence). The CDR3 spans 16 residues. The CDR3 is CSASFPAVLYGYGYTF.

The chain combines TRBV29-1 with TRBJ1-2; TCRdb designates TRBD1, a call that cannot be tested without DNA. The CDR3 sequence is 11 residues long. Germline CDR1 SQVTM, CDR2 ANQGSEA. CDR3 sequence: CSVEGQGGYTF.

Judged by frequency, this clonotype is medium-sized (0.01 to 0.1%). V is TRBV12-3 or TRBV12-4 and J is TRBJ1-2; TCRdb selects TRBD1, and the lack of DNA leaves this call unchecked. CDR3 length equals 13 residues. This CDR3 reads CASSLGTGVGYTF.

The chain is built from TRBV12-3 or TRBV12-4 and TRBJ2-7. The CDR3 has 14 residues. The CDR3 spells CASSLYRSSYEQYF.